The clone carrying this T cell receptor beta chain has more than one count but fewer than ten. Its antigen is as yet unknown. Deletions cut 1 base from V and 0 bases from J, with 6 bases between. CDR3 length: 14 amino acids. Germline CDR1 and CDR2: MNHNS and SASEGT. These data belong to a study of cytomegalovirus exposure and HLA in healthy donors. Study-wide context: Sequencing of about 179 million T cells in an earlier analysis found about 120 million unique TCR beta sequences. General study points: A reported reduction in N-insertions relative to the 666-donor mean was seen in an Asian-associated ancestry cluster in a later analysis. Other equally common chains were less clonally expanded than HLA-associated TCR beta chains, a later analysis showed. CMV antigen specificity of three CMV-associated chains was confirmed in vitro.

The PCR contained 60 Vbeta and 13 Jbeta primers. Only in-frame clones appear in the TCRdb table, and some are missing; sequencing was by immunoSEQ multiplex PCR. In the table there are 180,000 or so clones, approximately 59% of which are singletons. This sequence originates from a man aged 35-49 years in good health and CMV-seronegative. The chain couples TRBV6-1 to TRBJ1-2; D is unresolved. The sample comprised PBMCs. Here the CDR3 reads CASSEVAANYGYTF. The CDR3 region has the DNA TGTGCCAGCAGTGAAGTGGCGGCTAACTATGGCTACACCTTC.